This T cell receptor (beta chain) was captured by sequencing in a study of T-cell memory formation after mild COVID-19. TCRdb itself ran the 5' RACE reads through MiXCR, one entry per CDR3 protein. The repertoire has roughly 220,000 distinct CDR3 sequences, over 7.5% of them found once; the top ten carry 3.5%. This clonotype was found many times. After removal of 5 bases from V and 1 base from J, the junction contained 1 base not matched to a gene. There are 15 residues in the CDR3. The germline CDR1 and CDR2 sequences are SGHTA and FQGNSA. The V gene is TRBV7-2, the J gene TRBJ2-6; the match to TRBD1 covers 8 bases. This TCR was sampled from a man between 18 and 35 years old who had mild COVID-19 (a few samples of this study predate the infection). Cell type and time point are not known. Sequenced sample: PBMCs or a T cell subset sorted from them (not recorded which). CDR3 sequence reads: CASSGQGSGANVLTF. CDR3 sequence (DNA): TGTGCCAGCAGCGGACAGGGTTCTGGGGCCAACGTCCTGACTTTC.